This T cell receptor (beta chain) was identified during a study of cytomegalovirus exposure and HLA in healthy donors. Study-level information: Earlier work reported 117 million unique TCR beta sequences from roughly 180 million T cells.

Primers: 60 Vbeta forward and 13 Jbeta reverse. The repertoire was sequenced with immunoSEQ multiplex PCR; TCRdb's copy has only in-frame clones and lacks some. Found here are around 110,000 clones, roughly three quarters of them singletons; the top ten hold roughly 2.3%. As to this clone: No antigen is known for it.

Overall study findings and caveats: Later analysis reportedly placed an Asian-associated ancestry cluster below the roughly 630-donor mean in N-insertions. When the data were analyzed later, several of the most significant clusters appeared to be linked to common viral pathogens. Earlier analysis yielded a pattern in which most TCR beta V segments were productive about 90% or about 30% of the time.

This TCR was sampled from a man younger than 35 in good health and CMV-seronegative. Sequencing input: PBMCs.

CDR3 sequence: CASSQGTAVSTDTQYF. CDR3 nucleotides: TGTGCCAGCAGCCAAGGGACAGCCGTCAGCACAGATACGCAGTATTTT. This chain uses TRBV4-2 with TRBJ2-3, with TRBD1 as a possible D gene (6 bases). Trimming took off 1 base at V and 0 bases at J, with 11 bases between the two ends. Germline V gene lookup returns CDR1 LGHNA and CDR2 YNFKEQ. The CDR3 is 16 residues long.